This TCR beta chain stems from a study of a mutant IDH1 vaccine in newly diagnosed glioma. Indicated time point: baseline, week 1 (first vaccination visit). Treatment in this sample: pre-vaccination baseline after standard-of-care therapy. The study enrolled donors with new WHO grade 3 or 4 IDH1-mutant, ATRX-lost astrocytomas. Germline V gives CDR1 GTSNPN, CDR2 SVGIG (reference sequence). The CDR3 runs to 14 residues. V dropped 0 bases and J dropped 3 bases, with 12 bases sitting between them. Data came from immunoSEQ multiplex PCR; TCRdb stores just in-frame clones and leaves some out. The table includes just under 95,000 clones, about 80% detected once.

The V call is TRBV30, the J call TRBJ2-7, with D unresolved. The source is a woman aged 50 to 60 with glioma. The material sequenced was PBMCs, taken from a glioma patient treated with radiotherapy, temozolomide or both. Here the CDR3 reads CAWSVGLNFYEQYF. The CDR3 DNA reads as TGTGCCTGGAGTGTTGGCCTAAATTTCTACGAGCAGTACTTC.